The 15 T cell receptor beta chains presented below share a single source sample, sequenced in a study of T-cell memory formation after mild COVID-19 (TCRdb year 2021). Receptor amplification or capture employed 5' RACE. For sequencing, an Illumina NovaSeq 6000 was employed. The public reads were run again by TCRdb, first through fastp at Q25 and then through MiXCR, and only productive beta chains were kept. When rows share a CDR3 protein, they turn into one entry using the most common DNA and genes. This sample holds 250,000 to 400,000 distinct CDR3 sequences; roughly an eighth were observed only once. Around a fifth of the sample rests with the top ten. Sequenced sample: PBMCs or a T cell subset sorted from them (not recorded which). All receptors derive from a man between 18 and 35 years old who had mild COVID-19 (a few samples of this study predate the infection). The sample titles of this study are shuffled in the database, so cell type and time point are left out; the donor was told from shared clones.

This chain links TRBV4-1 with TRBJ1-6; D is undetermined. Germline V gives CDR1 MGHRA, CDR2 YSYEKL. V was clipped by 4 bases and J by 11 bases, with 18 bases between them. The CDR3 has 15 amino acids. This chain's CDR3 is CASSPAGYRGTPLHF. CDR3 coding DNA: TGCGCCAGCAGCCCCGCGGGGTACCGGGGAACACCCCTCCACTTT.

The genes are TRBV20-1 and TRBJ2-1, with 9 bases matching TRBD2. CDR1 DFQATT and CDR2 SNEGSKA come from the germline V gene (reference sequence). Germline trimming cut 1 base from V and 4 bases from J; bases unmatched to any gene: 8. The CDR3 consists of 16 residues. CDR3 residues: CSARVRLAGYYNEQFF. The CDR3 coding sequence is TGCAGTGCTAGAGTTAGGCTAGCGGGGTATTACAATGAGCAGTTCTTC.

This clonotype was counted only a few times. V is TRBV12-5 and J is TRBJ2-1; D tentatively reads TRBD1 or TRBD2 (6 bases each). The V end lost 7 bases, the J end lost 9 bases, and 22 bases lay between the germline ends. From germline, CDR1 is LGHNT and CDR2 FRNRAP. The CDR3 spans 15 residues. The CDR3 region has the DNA TGTGCTAGTGCCCAGGGGACTCAGGGTAGTAGTGAGCAGTTCTTC. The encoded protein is CASAQGTQGSSEQFF.

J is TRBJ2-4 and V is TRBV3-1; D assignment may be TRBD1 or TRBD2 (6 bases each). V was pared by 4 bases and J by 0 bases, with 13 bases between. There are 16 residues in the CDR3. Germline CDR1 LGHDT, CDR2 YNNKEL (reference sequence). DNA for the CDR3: TGTGCCAGCAGCCTTAAGGGGGGTGTAGCCAAAAACATTCAGTACTTC. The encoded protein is CASSLKGGVAKNIQYF.

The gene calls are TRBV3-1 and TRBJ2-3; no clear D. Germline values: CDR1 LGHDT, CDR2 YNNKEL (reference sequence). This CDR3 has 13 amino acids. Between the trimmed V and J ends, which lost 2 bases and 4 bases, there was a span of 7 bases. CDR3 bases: TGTGCCAGCAGCCAATTGGAAGCAGATACGCAGTATTTT. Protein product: CASSQLEADTQYF.

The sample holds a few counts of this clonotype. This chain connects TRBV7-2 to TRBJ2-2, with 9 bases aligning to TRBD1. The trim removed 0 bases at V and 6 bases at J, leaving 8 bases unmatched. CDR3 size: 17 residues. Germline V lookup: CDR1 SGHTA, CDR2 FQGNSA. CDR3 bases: TGTGCCAGCAGCTTAGCGCTAGGGACAGGGTTCGCCGGGGAGCTGTTTTTT. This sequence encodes CASSLALGTGFAGELFF.

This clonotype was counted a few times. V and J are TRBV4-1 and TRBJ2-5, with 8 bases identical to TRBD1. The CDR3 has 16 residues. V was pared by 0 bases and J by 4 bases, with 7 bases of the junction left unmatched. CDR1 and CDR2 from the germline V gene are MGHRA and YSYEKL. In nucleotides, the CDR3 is TGCGCCAGCAGCCAAGACGACAGGGGAGATTTAGAGACCCAGTACTTC. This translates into CASSQDDRGDLETQYF.

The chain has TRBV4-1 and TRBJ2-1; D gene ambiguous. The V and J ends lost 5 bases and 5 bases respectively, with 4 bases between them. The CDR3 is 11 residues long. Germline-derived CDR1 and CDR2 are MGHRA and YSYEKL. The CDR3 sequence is CASSSHNEQFF. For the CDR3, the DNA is TGCGCCAGCAGCTCGCACAATGAGCAGTTCTTC.

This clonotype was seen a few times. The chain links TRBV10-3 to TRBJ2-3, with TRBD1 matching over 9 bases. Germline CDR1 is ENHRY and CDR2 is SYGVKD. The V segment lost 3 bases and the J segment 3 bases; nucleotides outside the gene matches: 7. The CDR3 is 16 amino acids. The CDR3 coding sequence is TGTGCCATCAGTGAATTGGGACAGGGATTAACAGATACGCAGTATTTT. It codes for CAISELGQGLTDTQYF.

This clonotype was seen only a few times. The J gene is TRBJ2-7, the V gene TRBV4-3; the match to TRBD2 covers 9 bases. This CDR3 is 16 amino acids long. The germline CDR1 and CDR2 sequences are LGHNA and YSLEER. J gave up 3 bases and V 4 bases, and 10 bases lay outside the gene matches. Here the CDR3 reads CASSRVSGGINYEQYF. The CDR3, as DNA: TGCGCCAGCAGCCGGGTTAGCGGGGGTATAAACTACGAGCAGTACTTC.

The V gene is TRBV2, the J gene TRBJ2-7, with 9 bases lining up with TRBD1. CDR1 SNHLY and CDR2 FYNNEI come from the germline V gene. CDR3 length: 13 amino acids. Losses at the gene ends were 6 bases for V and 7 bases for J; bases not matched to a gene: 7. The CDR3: CASRQGASWEQYV. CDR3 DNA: TGTGCCAGCAGACAGGGGGCTTCGTGGGAGCAGTACGTC.

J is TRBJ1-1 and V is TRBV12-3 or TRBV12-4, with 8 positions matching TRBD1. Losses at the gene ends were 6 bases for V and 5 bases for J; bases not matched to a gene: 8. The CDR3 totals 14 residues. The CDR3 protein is CASRPPGGATEAFF. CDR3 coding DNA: TGTGCCAGCAGACCCCCAGGGGGCGCGACTGAAGCTTTCTTT.

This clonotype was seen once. CDR3: CASSLRGNGDTQYF. The CDR3, as DNA: TGTGCCAGCAGCTTGAGAGGGAATGGCGATACGCAGTATTTT. This chain uses TRBV5-4 with TRBJ2-3; maybe TRBD2 (5 bases). The CDR3 sequence is 14 residues long. V dropped 1 base and J dropped 6 bases, with 12 bases sitting between them. Germline CDR1 and CDR2: SGHNT and YYREEE (reference sequence).

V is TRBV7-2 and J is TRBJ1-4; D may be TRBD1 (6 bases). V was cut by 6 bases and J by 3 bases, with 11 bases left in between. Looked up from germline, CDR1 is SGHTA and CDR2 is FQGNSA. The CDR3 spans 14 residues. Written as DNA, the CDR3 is TGTGCCAGCAGGTTACAGGGCTCTAATGAAAAACTGTTTTTT. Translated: CASRLQGSNEKLFF.

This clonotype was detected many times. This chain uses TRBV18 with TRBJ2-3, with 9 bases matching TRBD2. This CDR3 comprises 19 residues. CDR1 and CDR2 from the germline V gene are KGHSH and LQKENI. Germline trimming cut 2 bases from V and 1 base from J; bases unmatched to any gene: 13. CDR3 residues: CASSPVTSGGYSGTDTQYF. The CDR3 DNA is TGTGCCAGCTCACCAGTCACGAGCGGGGGGTACTCTGGCACAGATACGCAGTATTTT.